The sequence of this T cell receptor (beta chain) was determined in a study of siplizumab effects on memory and regulatory T cells. General study points: In unstimulated cells, naive T cells appeared more diverse than memory T cells and seemed major alloresponse contributors.

Comments on this clone: Its antigen is as yet unknown.

Libraries were prepared by immunoSEQ multiplex PCR; TCRdb keeps only in-frame clonotypes and omits some of them. The data show about 110,000 clones, with roughly 91% seen just once and more than 0.3% held by the top ten. The CDR3 runs 14 residues. With 5 bases removed from V and 0 bases from J, the gap between germline ends came to 8 bases. CDR1 and CDR2 from the germline V gene are SEHNR and FQNEAQ (reference sequence). This TCR came from a human donor in good health. The sample taken for sequencing was CD4+ T cells sorted from blood. V and J are TRBV7-9 and TRBJ1-5, with D uncertain. CDR3 bases: TGTGCCAGCAGCCCAGCGGATAGCAATCAGCCCCAGCATTTT. Translated: CASSPADSNQPQHF. The complete variable domain, with remaining parts taken from reference TRBV7-9 and TRBJ1-5, reads DTGVSQNPRHKITKRGQNVTFRCDPISEHNRLYWYRQTLGQGPEFLTYFQNEAQLEKSRLLSDRFSAERPKGSFSTLEIQRTEQGDSAMYLCASSPADSNQPQHFGDGTRLSIL.